These 32 T cell receptor beta chains were sequenced from one sample in a study of control samples from healthy donors and cancer patients. The protocol was immunoSEQ multiplex PCR, while the TCRdb copy is restricted to in-frame clones and leaves out a portion. This sample has 140,000 to 150,000 clones, with roughly 89% found just once. The sequenced material came from blood. All receptors come from a young man in good health.

The chain employs TRBV5-6 and TRBJ1-1, with D tentatively TRBD1 (5 bases). Germline-derived CDR1 and CDR2 are SGHDT and YYEEEE. The CDR3 totals 15 residues. With 1 base removed from V and 4 bases from J, the gap between germline ends came to 14 bases. The CDR3 sequence: CASSLFYRGGTEAFF. The DNA for the CDR3 is TGTGCCAGCAGCTTGTTCTATCGGGGCGGCACTGAAGCTTTCTTT.

The chain couples TRBV2 to TRBJ1-6; D is undetermined. The CDR3 has 13 residues. With 1 base removed from V and 8 bases from J, the gap between germline ends came to 6 bases. CDR1 SNHLY and CDR2 FYNNEI come from the germline V gene. CDR3 DNA: TGTGCCAGCAGTGAAGTGGGATATTCACCCCTCCACTTT. It codes for CASSEVGYSPLHF.

This chain uses TRBV7-6 with TRBJ2-5, with no clear D. This CDR3 spans 12 amino acids. Trimming stripped 4 bases from V and 5 bases from J, with 8 bases between. The germline V gene has CDR1 SGHVS and CDR2 FNYEAQ. CDR3 sequence reads: CASSYLGETQYF. For the CDR3, the DNA is TGTGCCAGCAGCTACCTGGGGGAGACCCAGTACTTC.

This clone was picked up a small number of times. A junction end diverges from the germline sequence, so it may reflect a read error. J is TRBJ1-1 and V is TRBV6-1; weak D call: TRBD1 (6 bases). This CDR3 comprises 15 residues. Per germline, CDR1 MNHNS and CDR2 SASEGT. CDR3: CASNEGGLGYTEAFF. In nucleotides, the CDR3 is TGTGCCAGCAATGAAGGGGGACTTGGGTACACTGAAGCTTTCTTT.

The chain employs TRBV27 and TRBJ1-1; unclear D gene. Looked up from germline, CDR1 is MNHEY and CDR2 is SMNVEV (reference sequence). V shed 2 bases and J shed 1 base, with 8 bases lying between them. This CDR3 is built from 14 residues. The CDR3 spells CASSLRGRNTEAFF. CDR3 sequence (DNA): TGTGCCAGCAGTTTAAGAGGGCGGAACACTGAAGCTTTCTTT.

The gene calls are TRBV7-8 and TRBJ1-2; D is uncertain. This CDR3 is built from 13 residues. Trimming left V 5 bases short and J 1 base short, with 8 bases between. Germline CDR1 is SGHVS and CDR2 is FQNEAQ. This CDR3 reads CASSTESNYGYTF. DNA for the CDR3: TGTGCCAGCAGCACAGAAAGTAACTATGGCTACACCTTC.

This clone was observed a single time. The rearrangement uses TRBV4-3 and TRBJ1-3; D call uncertain. V shed 0 bases and J shed 0 bases, with 15 bases lying between them. CDR3 size: 18 residues. The germline V gene encodes CDR1 LGHNA and CDR2 YSLEER. The CDR3 coding sequence is TGCGCCAGCAGCCAAGACCCTTTTACTGCAGGCTCTGGAAACACCATATATTTT. It specifies CASSQDPFTAGSGNTIYF.

The CDR3 region is CASSPPGISYNEQFF. As DNA, the CDR3 is TGTGCCAGCTCACCACCGGGGATCTCCTACAATGAGCAGTTCTTC. This sequence joins TRBV18 and TRBJ2-1; no reliable D call. This CDR3 has 15 residues. Trimming pared 0 bases from V and 0 bases from J, leaving 6 bases between. Germline CDR1 reads KGHSH; CDR2 reads LQKENI.

V is TRBV27 and J is TRBJ2-7; possibly TRBD2 for D (5 bases). The V gene's germline CDR1 is MNHEY and CDR2 SMNVEV (reference sequence). The CDR3 length is 13 residues. The V and J ends lost 1 base and 4 bases respectively, with 8 bases between them. CDR3 sequence reads: CASSLFGGYEQYF. In nucleotides, the CDR3 is TGTGCCAGCAGTTTATTTGGAGGTTACGAGCAGTACTTC.

The CDR3 DNA is TGTGCCAGTAGTATAGATGGGCAGGCCGACTATGGCTACACCTTC. This sequence encodes CASSIDGQADYGYTF. This rearrangement joins TRBV19 to TRBJ1-2; D gene unclear. The V and J ends lost 0 bases and 3 bases respectively, with 11 bases between them. The CDR3 consists of 15 residues. CDR1 LNHDA and CDR2 SQIVND come from the germline V gene (reference sequence).

This chain joins TRBV29-1 and TRBJ1-4; D gene unclear. The CDR3 is made up of 16 amino acids. V was pared by 4 bases and J by 0 bases, with 15 bases between. Germline loops: CDR1 SQVTM, CDR2 ANQGSEA. The CDR3 loop reads CSVGSENAATNEKLFF. The CDR3 nucleotides read TGCAGCGTTGGGTCAGAAAACGCAGCAACTAATGAAAAACTGTTTTTT.

The V and J genes are TRBV29-1 and TRBJ2-3; D is possibly TRBD1 (5 bases). Germline-derived CDR1 and CDR2 are SQVTM and ANQGSEA. The V gene lost 3 bases and the J gene lost 5 bases, with 12 bases spanning the gap. The CDR3 consists of 13 residues. For the CDR3, the DNA is TGCAGCGTTGACAGGGTGAGATTAGATACGCAGTATTTT. Its protein is CSVDRVRLDTQYF.

This clone occurred once. This rearrangement joins TRBV5-1 to TRBJ2-5, with D possibly TRBD2 on 6 matching bases. CDR3 size: 14 residues. Germline V gives CDR1 SGHRS, CDR2 YFSETQ. The V gene lost 5 bases and the J gene lost 3 bases, with 14 bases spanning the gap. In nucleotides, the CDR3 is TGCGCCAGCAGAACCCTCGGGGGAGAAGAGACCCAGTACTTC. Translated, it gives CASRTLGGEETQYF.

This rearrangement joins TRBV30 to TRBJ2-5, with 7 positions matching TRBD1. CDR3 length equals 13 residues. After removal of 5 bases from V and 5 bases from J, the junction contained 8 bases not matched to a gene. The germline gives CDR1 GTSNPN, CDR2 SVGIG (reference sequence). CDR3 nucleotides: TGTGCCTGGGAGACAGGGCCCGGGGAGACCCAGTACTTC. Translating it yields CAWETGPGETQYF.

DNA for the CDR3: TGTGCCAGCAGTTACCCCCTCCTGTCGACAGGACCCACCGGGGAGCTGTTTTTT. Translating it yields CASSYPLLSTGPTGELFF. V is TRBV6-2 or TRBV6-3 and J is TRBJ2-2; weak D call: TRBD1 (6 bases). Germline V gene data show CDR1 as MNHEY and CDR2 as SVGEGT. This CDR3 region has 18 residues. V gave up 2 bases and J gave up 4 bases, with 20 bases separating them.

The genes are TRBV6-5 and TRBJ1-5; tentative D call: TRBD1 (5 bases). The germline CDR1 and CDR2 sequences are MNHEY and SVGAGI. The CDR3 has 15 residues. V lost 6 bases and J lost 2, with 14 bases in between. The CDR3 sequence is CASSHSGGGNQPQHF. Here the CDR3 DNA reads TGTGCCAGCAGCCATTCTGGGGGAGGCAATCAGCCCCAGCATTTT.

The chain joins TRBV12-5 to TRBJ2-7, with 8 bases fitting TRBD2. From germline, CDR1 is LGHNT and CDR2 FRNRAP. This CDR3 spans 13 amino acids. V lost 3 bases and J lost 2; bases outside the gene matches: 0. CDR3 region: CASGLAGAYEQYF. CDR3 sequence (DNA): TGTGCTAGTGGTTTAGCGGGAGCCTACGAGCAGTACTTC.

The rearrangement links TRBV7-9 to TRBJ1-2, with TRBD1 identical over 7 bases. Germline CDR1 SEHNR, CDR2 FQNEAQ (reference sequence). This CDR3 has 16 residues. V dropped 5 bases and J dropped 4; count of bases not matched to a gene: 13. The CDR3 DNA sequence: TGTGCCAGCAGCCCCTCCGACAGGGTACGGACCTATGGCTACACCTTC. Protein sequence: CASSPSDRVRTYGYTF.

DNA for the CDR3: TGTGCCAGCAGCCAAGAACGCAATGAGCAGTTCTTC. Translating it yields CASSQERNEQFF. The V call is TRBV3-1 (or the pseudogene TRBV3-2), the J call TRBJ2-1; no firm D call. V gave up 0 bases and J gave up 6 bases, with 3 bases separating them. Looked up from germline, CDR1 is LGHDT and CDR2 is YNNKEL (reference sequence). The CDR3 has 12 residues.

The rearrangement links TRBV3-1 (or the pseudogene TRBV3-2) to TRBJ1-2; D possibly corresponds to TRBD1 (5 bases). This CDR3 has 14 residues. CDR1 and CDR2 from the germline V gene are LGHDT and YNNKEL (reference sequence). The germline V and J ends were trimmed by 5 bases and 9 bases, with 19 bases remaining between them. CDR3: CASSSPPAGGRYTF. The CDR3 nucleotides are TGTGCCAGCAGCTCTCCTCCGGCGGGGGGTCGCTACACCTTC.

This sequence joins TRBV6-5 and TRBJ1-1, with D unclear. Per the germline V gene, CDR1 is MNHEY and CDR2 is SVGAGI. V was pared by 7 bases and J by 0 bases, with 15 bases between. The length of the CDR3 is 15 residues. The DNA of the CDR3 is TGTGCCAGCACCTTGTCGGAGGGCATGAACACTGAAGCTTTCTTT. This sequence encodes CASTLSEGMNTEAFF.

The chain carries TRBV11-2 and TRBJ2-3; D is unresolved. CDR1 is SGHAT and CDR2 is FQNNGV in the germline V gene. The length of the CDR3 is 15 residues. V shed 6 bases and J shed 0 bases, with 13 bases lying between them. The CDR3 protein is CASRTHSSSTDTQYF. As DNA, the CDR3 is TGTGCCAGCAGGACTCACTCCTCAAGCACAGATACGCAGTATTTT.

This clone appeared a few times. The chain has TRBV21-1 and TRBJ2-3; the D call TRBD2 from the table was never checked on the DNA. TRBV21-1 is flagged as a pseudogene. This CDR3 region has 14 residues. The CDR3 coding sequence is TGTGCCAGCAGCAAAGCAGCGGGGGGAGGTACGCAGTATTTT. It codes for CASSKAAGGGTQYF.

This clone showed up just once. The chain has TRBV18 and TRBJ1-5; no definite D call. This CDR3 region has 16 residues. Per the germline V gene, CDR1 is KGHSH and CDR2 is LQKENI. Trimming removed 3 bases at V and 5 bases at J, with 17 bases between. CDR3 loop: CASSPTPIVRDQPQHF. For the CDR3, the DNA is TGTGCCAGCTCACCCACCCCCATAGTTCGAGATCAGCCCCAGCATTTT.

The chain uses TRBV24-1 and TRBJ2-7, with TRBD1 matching over 8 bases. Germline V CDR1 and CDR2: KGHDR, SFDVKD. This CDR3 is 14 amino acids long. With V trimmed by 4 bases and J by 5 bases, 6 bases remained unmatched. CDR3 sequence (DNA): TGTGCCACCAGTGACCCTGGACAGGGCCACGAGCAGTACTTC. This sequence encodes CATSDPGQGHEQYF.

This clone was recorded only once. Here the CDR3 reads CASSQERRASGGESSYEQYF. As DNA, the CDR3 is TGTGCCAGCAGCCAAGAGCGACGGGCTAGCGGGGGGGAGAGCTCCTACGAGCAGTACTTC. V is TRBV4-2 and J is TRBJ2-7, with TRBD2 matching over 12 bases. The CDR3 totals 20 residues. V lost 0 bases and J lost 0; bases outside the gene matches: 12. Germline CDR1 reads LGHNA; CDR2 reads YNFKEQ.

J is TRBJ1-6 and V is TRBV9, with 8 positions matching TRBD1. The CDR3 is 15 residues long. The germline V gene encodes CDR1 SGDLS and CDR2 YYNGEE. The J segment lost 5 bases and the V segment lost 6 bases, leaving 7 bases of the junction unmatched. The CDR3, as DNA: TGTGCCAGCACGGTCGACAGGGGAAATAATTCACCCCTCCACTTT. Its protein is CASTVDRGNNSPLHF.

The chain links TRBV18 to TRBJ2-1; weak D call: TRBD2 (7 bases). Looked up from germline, CDR1 is KGHSH and CDR2 is LQKENI. The ends were cut back, 3 bases at V and 2 bases at J, with 14 bases in the middle. CDR3 length: 16 amino acids. The CDR3 nucleotides read TGTGCCAGCTCACCCTTGGCGGGGGCGACCTACAATGAGCAGTTCTTC. This sequence encodes CASSPLAGATYNEQFF.

V gene TRBV9 combines with J gene TRBJ2-5; 10 bases align to TRBD2. V trimming: 0 bases; J trimming: 6 bases; junction bases outside the gene matches: 5. The CDR3 runs 15 residues. Germline V gene data show CDR1 as SGDLS and CDR2 as YYNGEE. The CDR3 coding sequence is TGTGCCAGCAGCGTAGATAGCGGGAGGACTCAGACCCAGTACTTC. Translating it yields CASSVDSGRTQTQYF.

The chain combines TRBV5-1 with TRBJ1-2, with TRBD1 matching over 9 bases. The CDR3 runs 15 residues. Germline V gives CDR1 SGHRS, CDR2 YFSETQ. The V segment lost 4 bases and the J segment 4 bases; nucleotides outside the gene matches: 8. Written as DNA, the CDR3 is TGCGCCAGCAGCCCCCGGGACAGGGAAACCTATGGCTACACCTTC. It yields the protein CASSPRDRETYGYTF. Using reference TRBV5-1 and TRBJ1-2 for the parts outside the CDR3, the full variable domain is KAGVTQTPRYLIKTRGQQVTLSCSPISGHRSVSWYQQTPGQGLQFLFEYFSETQRNKGNFPGRFSGRQFSNSRSEMNVSTLELGDSALYLCASSPRDRETYGYTFGSGTRLTVV.

The rearrangement joins TRBV3-1 (or the pseudogene TRBV3-2) to TRBJ2-2; D is undetermined. The CDR3 has 12 amino acids. CDR1 LGHDT and CDR2 YNNKEL come from the germline V gene (reference sequence). V was clipped by 1 base and J by 8 bases, with 5 bases between them. CDR3 protein: CASSQVAGELFF. The CDR3 DNA sequence: TGTGCCAGCAGCCAAGTCGCGGGGGAGCTGTTTTTT.

The chain carries TRBV11-3 and TRBJ2-7, with D possibly TRBD2 on 6 matching bases. Trimming took 2 bases from V and 6 from J, leaving 11 bases between them. CDR1 and CDR2 (germline): SGHNT, YENEEA. CDR3 size: 13 residues. The CDR3 DNA sequence: TGTGCCAGCAGCTTAAGTGGGGGGACCGAGCAGTACTTC. It specifies CASSLSGGTEQYF.